The 24 T cell receptor beta chains reported below all come from one sample, sequenced in a study of blood T cell repertoires in COVID-19. Profiling relied on immunoSEQ multiplex PCR, and the TCRdb table lists in-frame clones only, not all of them. The profile shows about 220,000 clones, over 80% of them singletons. The sequencing sample was made of PBMCs or T cells enriched from blood (not recorded which). Receptors were obtained from a woman between 25 and 40 years old with acute COVID-19.

The rearrangement uses TRBV27 and TRBJ2-1, with 11 bases fitting TRBD1. Germline values: CDR1 MNHEY, CDR2 SMNVEV (reference sequence). V dropped 10 bases and J dropped 8; count of bases not matched to a gene: 10. The CDR3 length is 14 residues. The chain's CDR3 is CAIGSGQGAYEQFF. The CDR3 DNA sequence: TGTGCCATCGGGTCTGGACAGGGGGCTTATGAGCAGTTCTTC.

The chain has TRBV7-9 and TRBJ1-4; D not certain. Germline CDR1 SEHNR, CDR2 FQNEAQ (reference sequence). CDR3 size: 14 residues. Trimming shortened V by 3 bases and J by 0 bases, and 5 bases separated the two germline ends. CDR3 loop: CASSFSATNEKLFF. DNA of the CDR3: TGTGCCAGCAGCTTCTCTGCAACTAATGAAAAACTGTTTTTT.

The chain has TRBV29-1 and TRBJ1-1; D remains unclear. Between the trimmed V and J ends, which lost 0 bases and 1 base, there was a span of 12 bases. The CDR3 has 15 residues. The germline gives CDR1 SQVTM, CDR2 ANQGSEA. The CDR3 is CSVEDLDSSNTEAFF. The CDR3 DNA sequence: TGCAGCGTTGAAGATCTAGACTCCTCGAACACTGAAGCTTTCTTT.

The chain recombines TRBV12-3 or TRBV12-4 with TRBJ1-2; 7 nucleotides line up with TRBD1. The CDR3 has 13 amino acids. The V gene end was trimmed by 5 bases and the J gene end by 8 bases; junction bases not matched to a gene: 8. This CDR3 reads CASSINRGDGYTF. Here the CDR3 DNA reads TGTGCCAGCAGTATCAACAGGGGAGACGGCTACACCTTC.

The chain links TRBV27 to TRBJ2-7; tentative D call: TRBD2 (6 bases). Per the germline V gene, CDR1 is MNHEY and CDR2 is SMNVEV (reference sequence). The CDR3 has 14 residues. Trimming stripped 3 bases from V and 2 bases from J, with 11 bases between. The CDR3 is CASSFAGGPYEQYF. The CDR3 region has the DNA TGTGCCAGCAGTTTCGCCGGGGGACCCTACGAGCAGTACTTC.

The rearrangement links TRBV18 to TRBJ2-7; tentative D call: TRBD2 (7 bases). CDR1 and CDR2 from the germline V gene are KGHSH and LQKENI. The V end was cut by 1 base, the J end by 1 base, with 14 bases between. CDR3 length: 16 amino acids. In DNA, the CDR3 is TGTGCCAGCTCACCACAGGGGGGGCGTTGGTCCTACGAGCAGTACTTC. Encoded protein: CASSPQGGRWSYEQYF.

This clone came up once. The chain uses TRBV5-1 and TRBJ2-1, with 8 positions matching TRBD1. J was trimmed by 2 bases and V by 4 bases; bases with no gene match: 5. Germline CDR1 is SGHRS and CDR2 is YFSETQ. The CDR3 length is 15 residues. In DNA form, the CDR3 reads TGCGCCAGCAGCGGGTGGACAGGGACCTACAATGAGCAGTTCTTC. This translates into CASSGWTGTYNEQFF.

This chain joins TRBV7-2 and TRBJ2-3; D is ambiguous. The CDR3 length is 12 residues. Trimming pared 4 bases from V and 5 bases from J, leaving 7 bases between. CDR1 and CDR2 from the germline V gene are SGHTA and FQGNSA. The CDR3, as DNA: TGTGCCAGCAGCTACCTAGGAGATACGCAGTATTTT. This gives the protein CASSYLGDTQYF.

The chain has TRBV7-2 and TRBJ1-5, with D tentatively TRBD1 (6 bases). V lost 5 bases and J 6 bases, leaving 14 bases between the germline ends. Germline values: CDR1 SGHTA, CDR2 FQGNSA. This CDR3 comprises 14 residues. DNA of the CDR3: TGTGCCAGCAGCCTACAGGGCGGTGGTCAGCCCCAGCATTTT. Translating it yields CASSLQGGGQPQHF.

The V gene is TRBV4-1, the J gene TRBJ1-2; possible D gene TRBD1, 5 bases. Trimming shortened V by 3 bases and J by 2 bases, and 13 bases separated the two germline ends. The CDR3 is 15 residues long. CDR1 is MGHRA and CDR2 is YSYEKL in the germline V gene. CDR3 amino acids: CASSQRGGMNYGYTF. CDR3 nucleotides: TGCGCCAGCAGCCAGCGGGGGGGGATGAACTATGGCTACACCTTC.

The chain employs TRBV28 and TRBJ1-4; no firm D call. Trimming removed 8 bases at V and 3 bases at J, with 13 bases between. The CDR3 has 14 amino acids. Germline loops: CDR1 MDHEN, CDR2 SYDVKM. The CDR3 sequence is CASSQEDPNEKLFF. The CDR3 bases are TGTGCCAGCTCCCAGGAGGATCCTAATGAAAAACTGTTTTTT. Variable domain in full (rest from reference TRBV28 and TRBJ1-4): DVKVTQSSRYLVKRTGEKVFLECVQDMDHENMFWYRQDPGLGLRLIYFSYDVKMKEKGDIPEGYSVSREKKERFSLILESASTNQTSMYLCASSQEDPNEKLFFGSGTQLSVL.

This chain connects TRBV5-4 to TRBJ1-1; maybe TRBD1 (6 bases). Between the trimmed V and J ends, which lost 3 bases and 1 base, there was a span of 13 bases. The CDR3 has 15 residues. In germline, CDR1 is SGHNT, CDR2 YYREEE (reference sequence). The DNA for the CDR3 is TGTGCCAGCAGCTCACCTAGAGGGGGGAACACTGAAGCTTTCTTT. Translation: CASSSPRGGNTEAFF. Full variable domain (missing parts from reference TRBV5-4 and TRBJ1-1): ETGVTQSPTHLIKTRGQQVTLRCSSQSGHNTVSWYQQALGQGPQFIFQYYREEENGRGNFPPRFSGLQFPNYSSELNVNALELDDSALYLCASSSPRGGNTEAFFGQGTRLTVV.

The chain is built from TRBV11-2 and TRBJ2-3; possible D gene TRBD1, 5 bases. Germline V CDR1 and CDR2: SGHAT, FQNNGV. The CDR3 runs to 16 residues. Trimming left V 0 bases short and J 4 bases short, with 14 bases between. The CDR3 loop reads CASSLEVWAGPDTQYF. The DNA for the CDR3 is TGTGCCAGCAGCTTAGAGGTTTGGGCAGGGCCAGATACGCAGTATTTT. The full variable domain, completed using reference TRBV11-2 and TRBJ2-3, is EAGVAQSPRYKIIEKRQSVAFWCNPISGHATLYWYQQILGQGPKLLIQFQNNGVVDDSQLPKDRFSAERLKGVDSTLKIQPAKLEDSAVYLCASSLEVWAGPDTQYFGPGTRLTVL.

CDR3 residues: CASSWGGDTEAFF. The CDR3 coding sequence is TGTGCCAGTAGTTGGGGCGGTGACACTGAAGCTTTCTTT. The V gene is TRBV19, the J gene TRBJ1-1, with D maybe TRBD1 (5 bases). The CDR3 covers 13 residues. Between the trimmed V and J ends, which lost 5 bases and 3 bases, there was a span of 10 bases. Germline V CDR1 and CDR2: LNHDA, SQIVND (reference sequence).

The chain joins TRBV24-1 to TRBJ1-2, with no clear D. Germline lookup yields CDR1 KGHDR and CDR2 SFDVKD. V dropped 3 bases and J dropped 1 base, with 8 bases sitting between them. This CDR3 has 14 residues. CDR3 nucleotides: TGTGCCACCAGTGATATACAGCTTAACTATGGCTACACCTTC. It translates to CATSDIQLNYGYTF.

The gene calls are TRBV14 and TRBJ1-3, with D possibly being TRBD1 (6 bases). Germline V gene sequence: CDR1 SGHDN, CDR2 FVKESK. Trimming pared 7 bases from V and 0 bases from J, leaving 10 bases between. The CDR3 length is 14 residues. DNA for the CDR3: TGTGCCAGCAAGGACAGACGCTCTGGAAACACCATATATTTT. As protein: CASKDRRSGNTIYF.

J is TRBJ2-7 and V is TRBV5-1, with a weak D call TRBD2 (6 bases). This CDR3 contains 15 residues. The germline V gene has CDR1 SGHRS and CDR2 YFSETQ. With 0 bases removed from V and 3 bases from J, the gap between germline ends came to 13 bases. DNA for the CDR3: TGCGCCAGCAGCTTGGTCGGGGGAGACCTCTACGAGCAGTACTTC. It codes for CASSLVGGDLYEQYF.

The chain is built from TRBV27 and TRBJ1-6, with TRBD1 as a possible D gene (5 bases). The CDR3 extends over 15 amino acids. The V gene's germline CDR1 is MNHEY and CDR2 SMNVEV (reference sequence). Trimming pared 6 bases from V and 8 bases from J, leaving 17 bases between. The DNA of the CDR3 is TGTGCCAGCAGCCCGTTGGGAGGGGCCCATTCACCCCTCCACTTT. Residues: CASSPLGGAHSPLHF.

This clone was counted a single time. As DNA, the CDR3 is TGCGCCAGCAGCCAAGAATCTGTGATTGGGCAGTTAGAGACCGGGGAGCTGTTTTTT. Protein product: CASSQESVIGQLETGELFF. The chain couples TRBV4-1 to TRBJ2-2; no firm D call. This CDR3 comprises 19 residues. Germline assignment: CDR1 MGHRA and CDR2 YSYEKL. Trimming stripped 0 bases from V and 5 bases from J, with 22 bases between.

The genes are TRBV19 and TRBJ1-3; 7 nucleotides line up with TRBD1. The CDR3 length is 15 residues. The V gene end was trimmed by 5 bases and the J gene end by 0 bases; junction bases not matched to a gene: 4. Germline CDR1 LNHDA, CDR2 SQIVND (reference sequence). The CDR3 protein is CASSPTGPSGNTIYF. In DNA, the CDR3 is TGTGCCAGTAGTCCGACAGGGCCCTCTGGAAACACCATATATTTT.

J is TRBJ1-2 and V is TRBV18; TRBD1 matches 7 bases. CDR3 size: 14 residues. CDR1 and CDR2 (germline): KGHSH, LQKENI. With 6 bases clipped from V and 3 bases from J, the junction kept 7 bases outside the gene matches. The CDR3 bases are TGTGCCAGCTCCCCCGGGACAGTCTACTATGGCTACACCTTC. This codes for CASSPGTVYYGYTF.

The rearrangement links TRBV5-6 to TRBJ2-2; TRBD1 aligns across 9 bases. With V trimmed by 3 bases and J by 6 bases, 6 bases remained unmatched. The length of the CDR3 is 15 residues. The germline V gene encodes CDR1 SGHDT and CDR2 YYEEEE. The DNA of the CDR3 is TGTGCCAGCAGCTGGGGACAGGGACTTTCCGGGGAGCTGTTTTTT. Its protein product is CASSWGQGLSGELFF.

V and J are TRBV24-1 and TRBJ2-5, with no clear D. The CDR3 is 17 amino acids. Germline CDR1 reads KGHDR; CDR2 reads SFDVKD. The ends were cut back, 4 bases at V and 4 bases at J, with 21 bases in the middle. CDR3 protein: CATSDCNQTVPRETQYF. The DNA for the CDR3 is TGTGCCACCAGTGACTGCAACCAAACAGTGCCCCGAGAGACCCAGTACTTC.

V is TRBV27 and J is TRBJ1-5; D possibly corresponds to TRBD1 (5 bases). Per germline, CDR1 MNHEY and CDR2 SMNVEV (reference sequence). With 5 bases removed from V and 7 bases from J, the gap between germline ends came to 15 bases. The CDR3 extends over 14 amino acids. In DNA, the CDR3 is TGTGCCAGCAGTCCCCAGGGTTTTGAGCAGCCCCAGCATTTT. This encodes CASSPQGFEQPQHF.